The T cell receptor (beta chain) described here comes from a study of T cell responses to AZD1222 COVID-19 vaccine. This CDR3 region has 15 residues. V lost 3 bases, J lost 6 bases, and 18 bases lay in between. Germline V CDR1 and CDR2: SGHNT, YYREEE (reference sequence). Clones were sequenced by immunoSEQ multiplex PCR, and TCRdb holds only the in-frame ones, with some missing. In the table there are about 35,000 clones, roughly 90% of which are singletons. This sample comprised peripheral blood, obtained on day 0 of AZD1222 vaccination. This sequence joins TRBV5-4 and TRBJ1-2, with D tentatively TRBD1 (5 bases). The TCR was taken from an adult in good health. The chain's CDR3 is CASSWTGGGENGYTF. Written as DNA, the CDR3 is TGTGCCAGCAGCTGGACCGGGGGGGGAGAAAATGGCTACACCTTC.